A single sample is the source of the 7 T cell receptor beta chains below, sequenced in a study of siplizumab effects on memory and regulatory T cells. TCRdb's table, derived via immunoSEQ multiplex PCR, lists solely in-frame clones and lacks some. The sample has some 100,000 clones, 94% seen once. Sequenced: Tregs sorted from blood. These TCRs come from a human donor in good health.

The chain uses TRBV10-1 and TRBJ2-1; D remains unclear. The V gene lost 0 bases and the J gene lost 8 bases, with 8 bases spanning the gap. CDR1 and CDR2 from the germline V gene are WNHNN and SYGVQD (reference sequence). This CDR3 spans 13 amino acids. The CDR3 here is CASSESDEYEQFF. CDR3 DNA: TGCGCCAGCAGTGAGTCGGATGAGTATGAGCAGTTCTTC.

V is TRBV5-4 and J is TRBJ1-1; D gene uncertain. The CDR3 contains 14 residues. Germline V CDR1 and CDR2: SGHNT, YYREEE (reference sequence). Trimming cost V 2 bases and J 0 bases, with 8 bases left between them. CDR3 coding DNA: TGTGCCAGCAGCTTAAGAAATCTGAACACTGAAGCTTTCTTT. It specifies CASSLRNLNTEAFF. The full variable domain, with the rest looked up from reference TRBV5-4 and TRBJ1-1, is ETGVTQSPTHLIKTRGQQVTLRCSSQSGHNTVSWYQQALGQGPQFIFQYYREEENGRGNFPPRFSGLQFPNYSSELNVNALELDDSALYLCASSLRNLNTEAFFGQGTRLTVV.

The CDR3 DNA sequence: TGCGCCAGCACCCCGGGGACTGGGAACTACGAGCAGTACTTC. It yields the protein CASTPGTGNYEQYF. J is TRBJ2-7 and V is TRBV5-1; tentatively, D is TRBD2 (6 bases). The V gene lost 6 bases and the J gene lost 3 bases, with 16 bases spanning the gap. This CDR3 is 14 amino acids long. Germline assignment: CDR1 SGHRS and CDR2 YFSETQ. The whole variable domain, remainder taken from reference TRBV5-1 and TRBJ2-7, is KAGVTQTPRYLIKTRGQQVTLSCSPISGHRSVSWYQQTPGQGLQFLFEYFSETQRNKGNFPGRFSGRQFSNSRSEMNVSTLELGDSALYLCASTPGTGNYEQYFGPGTRLTVT.

The chain combines TRBV5-1 with TRBJ2-1; TRBD1 is a possible D gene (6 bases). Germline lookup yields CDR1 SGHRS and CDR2 YFSETQ. The CDR3 runs to 14 residues. Trimming removed 3 bases from V and 2 bases from J, with 9 bases in between. CDR3 nucleotides: TGCGCCAGCAGCTCGGGACACGCCTACAATGAGCAGTTCTTC. Encoded protein: CASSSGHAYNEQFF.

CDR3 sequence (DNA): TGTGCCAGCAGCCAAGAAGGTCACAGGGACTACGAGCAGTACTTC. It translates to CASSQEGHRDYEQYF. The genes are TRBV4-2 and TRBJ2-7; maybe TRBD1 (6 bases). The CDR3 loop spans 15 amino acids. Trimming left V 0 bases short and J 3 bases short, with 12 bases between. CDR1 is LGHNA, CDR2 YNFKEQ, per germline.

The chain recombines TRBV19 with TRBJ2-2, with D perhaps TRBD2 (5 bases). Germline CDR1 is LNHDA and CDR2 is SQIVND (reference sequence). CDR3 length equals 14 residues. Trimming pared 7 bases from V and 6 bases from J, leaving 15 bases between. Written as DNA, the CDR3 is TGTGCCAGTAAGGTGGGAGTGGCTCCCGGGGAGCTGTTTTTT. Translating gives CASKVGVAPGELFF.

This sequence joins TRBV7-9 and TRBJ2-5; D gene uncertain. Deletions cut 2 bases from V and 3 bases from J, with 4 bases between. Germline CDR1 is SEHNR and CDR2 is FQNEAQ (reference sequence). The CDR3 consists of 12 residues. CDR3 coding DNA: TGTGCCAGCAGCTTAACCGAAGAGACCCAGTACTTC. Translated, it gives CASSLTEETQYF.